Below are 6 T cell receptor beta chains sequenced from a single sample in a study of cytomegalovirus exposure and HLA in healthy donors. PCR employed 60 Vbeta and 13 Jbeta primers. Method: immunoSEQ multiplex PCR; TCRdb's copy keeps in-frame clones and lacks some. This sample yields some 110,000 clones, of which more than 65% are seen a single time; roughly 0.9% belongs to the top ten. Input material: PBMCs. The receptors stem from a woman aged 25 to 45 in good health and CMV-seronegative.

V and J are TRBV7-2 and TRBJ1-2, with D possibly TRBD1 on 5 matching bases. Germline loops: CDR1 SGHTA, CDR2 FQGNSA. CDR3 length equals 13 residues. The V end was cut by 5 bases, the J end by 3 bases, with 10 bases between. DNA of the CDR3: TGTGCCAGCAGCGGCGGCAGGGACTATGGCTACACCTTC. It yields the protein CASSGGRDYGYTF. Supplemented by reference TRBV7-2 and TRBJ1-2, the full variable domain reads GAGVSQSPSNKVTEKGKDVELRCDPISGHTALYWYRQSLGQGLEFLIYFQGNSAPDKSGLPSDRFSAERTGGSVSTLTIQRTQQEDSAVYLCASSGGRDYGYTFGSGTRLTVV.

CDR3 loop: CASSPSREGETQYF. Written as DNA, the CDR3 is TGCGCCAGCAGCCCCTCACGGGAGGGCGAGACCCAGTACTTC. The genes are TRBV5-1 and TRBJ2-5; TRBD2 matches 8 bases. CDR1 and CDR2 from the germline V gene are SGHRS and YFSETQ. After removal of 4 bases from V and 5 bases from J, the junction contained 7 bases not matched to a gene. This CDR3 has 14 amino acids. Full variable domain (outside the CDR3, taken from reference TRBV5-1 and TRBJ2-5): KAGVTQTPRYLIKTRGQQVTLSCSPISGHRSVSWYQQTPGQGLQFLFEYFSETQRNKGNFPGRFSGRQFSNSRSEMNVSTLELGDSALYLCASSPSREGETQYFGPGTRLLVL.

The chain carries TRBV11-2 and TRBJ2-7; the D gene is possibly TRBD1 (6 bases). Germline V gene lookup returns CDR1 SGHAT and CDR2 FQNNGV. This CDR3 contains 16 residues. V gave up 5 bases and J gave up 6 bases, with 23 bases separating them. The CDR3 loop is CASSRLTDRLGREQYF. The CDR3 DNA reads as TGTGCCAGCAGCCGCCTTACGGACAGACTGGGTCGCGAGCAGTACTTC.

This clone was found a few times. The chain combines TRBV11-3 with TRBJ1-4, with 8 nucleotides matching TRBD1. Germline V gene sequence: CDR1 SGHNT, CDR2 YENEEA. V gave up 3 bases and J gave up 5 bases; unmatched junction bases: 5. This CDR3 comprises 15 residues. CDR3 loop: CASSFRTGLNEKLFF. The CDR3 region has the DNA TGTGCCAGCAGCTTCCGGACAGGGCTCAATGAAAAACTGTTTTTT. The complete variable domain, with remaining parts taken from reference TRBV11-3 and TRBJ1-4, reads EAGVVQSPRYKIIEKKQPVAFWCNPISGHNTLYWYLQNLGQGPELLIRYENEEAVDDSQLPKDRFSAERLKGVDSTLKIQPAELGDSAVYLCASSFRTGLNEKLFFGSGTQLSVL.

In this sample, this clone turned up once. The rearrangement uses TRBV11-3 and TRBJ1-1; unclear D gene. The germline V and J ends were trimmed by 0 bases and 0 bases, with 2 bases remaining between them. The CDR3 covers 13 residues. Per the germline V gene, CDR1 is SGHNT and CDR2 is YENEEA. DNA for the CDR3: TGTGCCAGCAGCTTAGACGTGAACACTGAAGCTTTCTTT. It yields the protein CASSLDVNTEAFF. Looking up the rest from reference TRBV11-3 and TRBJ1-1 gives the full variable domain: EAGVVQSPRYKIIEKKQPVAFWCNPISGHNTLYWYLQNLGQGPELLIRYENEEAVDDSQLPKDRFSAERLKGVDSTLKIQPAELGDSAVYLCASSLDVNTEAFFGQGTRLTVV.

The rearrangement joins TRBV7-9 to TRBJ2-5, with 7 bases identical to TRBD1. Germline V gene sequence: CDR1 SEHNR, CDR2 FQNEAQ (reference sequence). The trim removed 5 bases at V and 5 bases at J, leaving 5 bases unmatched. This CDR3 region has 13 residues. The CDR3 reads CASSITGVETQYF. The CDR3 bases are TGTGCCAGCAGCATAACAGGGGTCGAGACCCAGTACTTC.